This T cell receptor (beta chain) stems from a study of cytomegalovirus exposure and HLA in healthy donors. For this clone: What it recognizes is unknown.

PCR primers comprised 60 Vbeta and 13 Jbeta primers. Only in-frame clones appear in the TCRdb table, and some are missing; sequencing was by immunoSEQ multiplex PCR. In the table there are roughly 180,000 clones, over 70% of which are singletons. Study-level points and caveats: The study found most TCR sequences rare, yet found some public TCRs in many donors. A later analysis showed that HLA-associated TCR beta chains had undergone more clonal expansion than equally common others. A reported reduction in N-insertions relative to the approximately 690-donor mean was seen in an Asian-associated ancestry cluster in a later analysis.

Material for sequencing was PBMCs. This receptor was identified in a man aged 18 to 35 in good health and CMV-seronegative.

CDR3 in amino acids: CAWSLQGYEQYF. CDR3 sequence (DNA): TGTGCCTGGAGTCTGCAGGGCTACGAGCAGTACTTC. The chain recombines TRBV30 with TRBJ2-5; tentative D call: TRBD1 (5 bases). The J call may be incorrect, as the DNA end agrees better with TRBJ2-7. CDR3 size: 12 residues. Per germline, CDR1 GTSNPN and CDR2 SVGIG (reference sequence).